A single sample gave rise to the 13 T cell receptor beta chains below, sequenced in a study of patients and donors after allogeneic stem cell transplantation. TCRdb itself ran the RT-PCR reads through MiXCR, one entry per CDR3 protein. Of around 7,600 distinct CDR3 sequences in the sample, roughly 11% are singletons; the top ten hold 45% to 60%. Sequences were obtained from blood, either unsorted or a sorted T cell fraction (not recorded which). These receptors were obtained from a human donor who was either an allogeneic HSCT recipient or a stem cell or donor lymphocyte infusion donor (not recorded which). It is not recorded whose cells these are; they may come from a transplant donor.

The chain is built from TRBV5-5 and TRBJ1-2, with D maybe TRBD1 (5 bases). V was trimmed by 5 bases and J by 0 bases, leaving 11 bases between them. The CDR3 length is 14 residues. The V gene's germline CDR1 is SGHKS and CDR2 YYEKEE (reference sequence). CDR3 in amino acids: CASSPQGTNYGYTF. Written as DNA, the CDR3 is TGTGCCAGCAGTCCCCAGGGCACTAACTATGGCTACACCTTC.

This clonotype has at least ten counts. The CDR3 nucleotides are TGTGCCAGCAGTTTCGAACTAGCGGGATCGGATACGCAGTATTTT. This encodes CASSFELAGSDTQYF. This chain connects TRBV12-3 or TRBV12-4 to TRBJ2-3, with TRBD2 matching over 10 bases. The length of the CDR3 is 15 residues. After removal of 3 bases from V and 6 bases from J, the junction contained 6 bases not matched to a gene.

This clonotype occurred a few times. The chain is built from TRBV10-3 and TRBJ2-5; 7 nucleotides align to TRBD2. V shed 6 bases, J shed 2 bases, and the junction held 15 bases outside the gene matches. This CDR3 has 17 residues. In germline, CDR1 is ENHRY, CDR2 SYGVKD. Written as DNA, the CDR3 is TGTGCCATCAGCCTAAGGACTAGTCGGTCTTCGCAAGAGACCCAGTACTTC. Translating it yields CAISLRTSRSSQETQYF.

The sample holds many counts of this clonotype. The chain is built from TRBV7-9 and TRBJ1-1, with 11 bases fitting TRBD1. The V segment lost 11 bases and the J segment 4 bases; nucleotides outside the gene matches: 6. There are 13 residues in the CDR3. Germline V gene lookup returns CDR1 SEHNR and CDR2 FQNEAQ (reference sequence). This CDR3 reads CAWGDRGATEAFF. CDR3 coding DNA: TGTGCCTGGGGGGACAGGGGGGCCACTGAAGCTTTCTTT.

This clonotype has ten or more counts. J is TRBJ1-2 and V is TRBV7-2; 7 bases line up with TRBD1. Germline V lookup: CDR1 SGHTA, CDR2 FQGNSA. The CDR3 length is 13 residues. J lost 8 bases, V lost 6 bases, and 9 bases had no gene match. The CDR3 loop reads CASRTTGVDGYTF. CDR3 DNA: TGTGCCAGCAGGACAACAGGGGTAGACGGCTACACCTTC.

This clonotype came up many times. V usage is TRBV11-2 and J usage is TRBJ2-2, with D maybe TRBD1 (5 bases). The CDR3 has 15 amino acids. V lost 2 bases and J 2 bases, leaving 9 bases between the germline ends. The germline CDR1 and CDR2 sequences are SGHAT and FQNNGV. CDR3 sequence (DNA): TGTGCCAGCAGCTTATGGGGCAGCAACACCGGGGAGCTGTTTTTT. The encoded protein is CASSLWGSNTGELFF. Together with reference TRBV11-2 and TRBJ2-2, the CDR3 gives the full variable domain: EAGVAQSPRYKIIEKRQSVAFWCNPISGHATLYWYQQILGQGPKLLIQFQNNGVVDDSQLPKDRFSAERLKGVDSTLKIQPAKLEDSAVYLCASSLWGSNTGELFFGEGSRLTVL.

This clonotype was detected a few times. This chain links TRBV7-9 with TRBJ1-1; D is undetermined. The CDR3 is made up of 12 amino acids. Germline values: CDR1 SEHNR, CDR2 FQNEAQ (reference sequence). Trimming pared 1 base from V and 10 bases from J, leaving 10 bases between. In DNA form, the CDR3 reads TGTGCCAGCAGCTTAGAGGGCAGTCGAGCTTTCTTT. Encoded protein: CASSLEGSRAFF. The variable domain in full, completed from reference TRBV7-9 and TRBJ1-1, reads DTGVSQNPRHKITKRGQNVTFRCDPISEHNRLYWYRQTLGQGPEFLTYFQNEAQLEKSRLLSDRFSAERPKGSFSTLEIQRTEQGDSAMYLCASSLEGSRAFFGQGTRLTVV.

This clonotype has at least ten counts. This rearrangement joins TRBV5-1 to TRBJ2-5; 10 bases line up with TRBD2. Germline V gives CDR1 SGHRS, CDR2 YFSETQ. J lost 5 bases, V lost 4 bases, and 8 bases had no gene match. The CDR3 loop spans 15 amino acids. This CDR3 reads CASSVGTSDLETQYF. Here the CDR3 DNA reads TGCGCCAGCAGCGTAGGGACTAGCGATCTGGAGACCCAGTACTTC.

This clonotype has a count of ten or more. J is TRBJ1-3 and V is TRBV21-1. TRBV21-1 is tagged as a pseudogene. CDR3 length: 17 residues. CDR3 sequence: CASSKVLHQPSGNTIYF. The CDR3, as DNA: TGTGCCAGCAGCAAAGTGTTGCACCAGCCTTCTGGAAACACCATATATTTT.

This clonotype has only a few counts. The chain carries TRBV15 and TRBJ1-4; D might be TRBD1 (5 bases). V was trimmed by 5 bases and J by 7 bases, leaving 17 bases between them. The V gene's germline CDR1 is LNHNV and CDR2 YYDKDF (reference sequence). The CDR3 has 15 residues. The DNA of the CDR3 is TGTGCCACCAGCTCCCCCAGGGCTCCGGGTGAAAAACTGTTTTTT. Amino acid sequence: CATSSPRAPGEKLFF.

CDR3 amino acids: CASTGTRRTYEQYF. DNA for the CDR3: TGTGCCAGCACCGGGACCCGACGTACCTACGAGCAGTACTTC. The chain employs TRBV6-1 and TRBJ2-7; D may correspond to TRBD1 or TRBD2 (5 bases each). Per the germline V gene, CDR1 is MNHNS and CDR2 is SASEGT. The germline V and J ends were trimmed by 7 bases and 2 bases, with 15 bases remaining between them. This CDR3 comprises 14 residues.

The rearrangement uses TRBV5-1 and TRBJ1-5; TRBD1 matches 8 bases. Germline CDR1 reads SGHRS; CDR2 reads YFSETQ. This CDR3 spans 16 amino acids. The J segment lost 0 bases and the V segment lost 4 bases, leaving 6 bases of the junction unmatched. In DNA form, the CDR3 reads TGCGCCAGCAGCGTAGGACAGGGTAATAGCAATCAGCCCCAGCATTTT. Translation: CASSVGQGNSNQPQHF.

This clonotype was detected ten times or more. The chain combines TRBV12-3 or TRBV12-4 with TRBJ1-6; D is possibly TRBD1 (6 bases). V lost 1 base to trimming and J lost 18 bases, with 16 bases between them. The CDR3 extends over 13 amino acids. The CDR3 region has the DNA TGTGCCAGCAGTTTAGAGTACAGGGCCCGGGCCCACTTT. This sequence encodes CASSLEYRARAHF.